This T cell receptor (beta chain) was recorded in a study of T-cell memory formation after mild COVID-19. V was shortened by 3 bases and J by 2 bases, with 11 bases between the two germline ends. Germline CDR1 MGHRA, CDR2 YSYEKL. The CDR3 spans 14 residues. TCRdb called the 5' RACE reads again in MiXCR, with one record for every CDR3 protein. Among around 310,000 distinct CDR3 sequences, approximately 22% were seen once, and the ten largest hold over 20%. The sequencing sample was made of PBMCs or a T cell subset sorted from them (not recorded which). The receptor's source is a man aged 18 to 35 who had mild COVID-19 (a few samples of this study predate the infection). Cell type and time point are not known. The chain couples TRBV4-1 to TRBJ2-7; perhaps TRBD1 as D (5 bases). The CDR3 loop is CASSQISGTYEQYF. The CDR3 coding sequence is TGCGCCAGCAGCCAGATTTCAGGGACCTACGAGCAGTACTTC.